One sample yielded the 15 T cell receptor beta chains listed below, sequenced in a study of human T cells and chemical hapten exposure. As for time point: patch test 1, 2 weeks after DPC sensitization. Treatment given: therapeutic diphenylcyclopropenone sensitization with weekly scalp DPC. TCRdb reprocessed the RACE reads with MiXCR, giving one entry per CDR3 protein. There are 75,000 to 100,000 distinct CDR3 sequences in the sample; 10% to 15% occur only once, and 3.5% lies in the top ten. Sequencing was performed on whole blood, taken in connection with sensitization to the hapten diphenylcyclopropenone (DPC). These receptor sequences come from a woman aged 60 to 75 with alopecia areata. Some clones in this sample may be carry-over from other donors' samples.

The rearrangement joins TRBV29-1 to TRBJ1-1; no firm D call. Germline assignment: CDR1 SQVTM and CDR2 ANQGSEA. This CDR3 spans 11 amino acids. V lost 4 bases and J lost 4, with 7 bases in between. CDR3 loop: CSVARITEAFF. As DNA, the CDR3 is TGCAGCGTTGCTAGGATCACTGAAGCTTTCTTT.

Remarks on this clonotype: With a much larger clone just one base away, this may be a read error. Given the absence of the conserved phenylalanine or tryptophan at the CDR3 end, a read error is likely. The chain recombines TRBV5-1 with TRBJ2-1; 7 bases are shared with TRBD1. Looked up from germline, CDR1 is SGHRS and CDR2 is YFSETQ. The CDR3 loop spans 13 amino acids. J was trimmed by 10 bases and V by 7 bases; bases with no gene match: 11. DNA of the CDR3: TGCGCCAGCGGGCAGGGGGTGGTCGAGGAGCAGTTCTCC. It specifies CASGQGVVEEQFS.

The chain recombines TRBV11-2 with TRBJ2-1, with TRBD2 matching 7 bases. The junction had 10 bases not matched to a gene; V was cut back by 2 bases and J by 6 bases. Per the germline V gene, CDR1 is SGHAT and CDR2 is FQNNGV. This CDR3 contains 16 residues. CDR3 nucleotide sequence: TGTGCCAGCAGCTTATATGGGGGGGTCTCCAGCAATGAGCAGTTCTTC. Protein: CASSLYGGVSSNEQFF.

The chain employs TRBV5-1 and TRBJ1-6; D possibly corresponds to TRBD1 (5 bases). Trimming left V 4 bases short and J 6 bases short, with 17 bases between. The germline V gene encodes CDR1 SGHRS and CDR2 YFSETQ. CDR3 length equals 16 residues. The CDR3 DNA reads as TGCGCCAGCAGCCTAAACCAAATGGGGGTTAATTCACCCCTCCACTTT. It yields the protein CASSLNQMGVNSPLHF.

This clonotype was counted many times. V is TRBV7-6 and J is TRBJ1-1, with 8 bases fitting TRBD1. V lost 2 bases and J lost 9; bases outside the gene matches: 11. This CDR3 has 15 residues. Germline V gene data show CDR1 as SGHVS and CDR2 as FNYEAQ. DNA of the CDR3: TGTGCCAGCAGCTTAACCGGGACAGGCCCGGAGAAAGCTTTCTTT. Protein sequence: CASSLTGTGPEKAFF.

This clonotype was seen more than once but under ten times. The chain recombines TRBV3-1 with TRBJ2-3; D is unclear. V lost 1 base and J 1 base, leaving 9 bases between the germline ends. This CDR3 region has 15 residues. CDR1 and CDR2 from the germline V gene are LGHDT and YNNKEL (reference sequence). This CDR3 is CASSQGQPGTDTQYF. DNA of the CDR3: TGTGCCAGCAGCCAAGGACAACCCGGCACAGATACGCAGTATTTT.

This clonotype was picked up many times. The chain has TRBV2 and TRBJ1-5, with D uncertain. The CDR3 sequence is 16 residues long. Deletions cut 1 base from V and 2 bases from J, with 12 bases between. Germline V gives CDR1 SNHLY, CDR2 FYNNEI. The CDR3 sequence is CASSEVGGKRNQPQHF. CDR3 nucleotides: TGTGCCAGCAGTGAAGTGGGCGGAAAGCGCAATCAGCCCCAGCATTTT.

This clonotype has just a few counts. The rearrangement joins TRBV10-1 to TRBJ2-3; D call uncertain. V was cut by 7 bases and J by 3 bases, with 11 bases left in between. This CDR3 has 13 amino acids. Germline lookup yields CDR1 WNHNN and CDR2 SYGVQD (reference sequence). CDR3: CASTATRTDTQYF. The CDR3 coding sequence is TGCGCCAGCACCGCTACCAGAACAGATACGCAGTATTTT.

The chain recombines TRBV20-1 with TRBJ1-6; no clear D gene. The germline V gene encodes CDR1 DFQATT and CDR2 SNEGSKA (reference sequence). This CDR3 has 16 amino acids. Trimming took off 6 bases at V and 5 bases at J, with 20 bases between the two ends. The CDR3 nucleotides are TGCAGTGCCCCTATTCCGACGGACCGAAATAATTCACCCCTCCACTTT. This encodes CSAPIPTDRNNSPLHF.

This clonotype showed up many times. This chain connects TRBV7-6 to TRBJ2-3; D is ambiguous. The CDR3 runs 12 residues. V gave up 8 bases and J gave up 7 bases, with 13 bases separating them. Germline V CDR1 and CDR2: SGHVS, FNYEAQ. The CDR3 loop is CASGEFRNTQYF. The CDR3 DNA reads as TGTGCCAGCGGCGAGTTTCGAAATACGCAGTATTTT.

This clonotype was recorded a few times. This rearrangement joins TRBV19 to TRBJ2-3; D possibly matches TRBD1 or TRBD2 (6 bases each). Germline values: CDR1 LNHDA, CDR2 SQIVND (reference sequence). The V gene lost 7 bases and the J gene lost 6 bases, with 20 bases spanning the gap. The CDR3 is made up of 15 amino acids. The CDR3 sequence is CASKTEGHPSDTQYF. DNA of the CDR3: TGTGCCAGTAAGACGGAGGGACATCCTTCGGATACGCAGTATTTT.

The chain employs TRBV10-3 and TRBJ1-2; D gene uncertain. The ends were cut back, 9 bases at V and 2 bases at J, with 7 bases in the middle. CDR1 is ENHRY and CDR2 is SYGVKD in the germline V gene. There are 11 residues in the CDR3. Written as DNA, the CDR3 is TGTGCCATAGGGCAGAACTATGGCTACACCTTC. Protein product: CAIGQNYGYTF.

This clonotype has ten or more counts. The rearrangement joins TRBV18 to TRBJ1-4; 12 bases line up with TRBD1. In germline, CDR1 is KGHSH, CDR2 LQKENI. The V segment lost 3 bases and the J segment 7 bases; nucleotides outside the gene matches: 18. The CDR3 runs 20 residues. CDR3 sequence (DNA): TGTGCCAGCTCACCCAGTCCTCTAGGGGACAGGGGGCGCCGGGGTGAAAAACTGTTTTTT. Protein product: CASSPSPLGDRGRRGEKLFF. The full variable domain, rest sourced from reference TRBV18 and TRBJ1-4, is NAGVMQNPRHLVRRRGQEARLRCSPMKGHSHVYWYRQLPEEGLKFMVYLQKENIIDESGMPKERFSAEFPKEGPSILRIQQVVRGDSAAYFCASSPSPLGDRGRRGEKLFFGSGTQLSVL.

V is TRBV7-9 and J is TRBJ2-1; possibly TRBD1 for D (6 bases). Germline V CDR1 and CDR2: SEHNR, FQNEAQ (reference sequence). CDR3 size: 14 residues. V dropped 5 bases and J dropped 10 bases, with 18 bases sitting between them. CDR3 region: CASSAPQGTFEQFF. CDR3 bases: TGTGCCAGCAGCGCCCCCCAGGGGACGTTCGAGCAGTTCTTC. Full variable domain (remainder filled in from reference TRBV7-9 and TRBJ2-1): DTGVSQNPRHKITKRGQNVTFRCDPISEHNRLYWYRQTLGQGPEFLTYFQNEAQLEKSRLLSDRFSAERPKGSFSTLEIQRTEQGDSAMYLCASSAPQGTFEQFFGPGTRLTVL.

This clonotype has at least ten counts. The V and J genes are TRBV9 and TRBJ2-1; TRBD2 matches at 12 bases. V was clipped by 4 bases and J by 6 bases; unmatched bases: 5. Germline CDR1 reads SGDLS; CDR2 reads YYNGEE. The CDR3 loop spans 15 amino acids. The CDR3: CASSPRTSGANEQFF. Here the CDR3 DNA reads TGTGCCAGCAGCCCACGGACTAGCGGGGCCAATGAGCAGTTCTTC. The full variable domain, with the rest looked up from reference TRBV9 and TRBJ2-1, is DSGVTQTPKHLITATGQRVTLRCSPRSGDLSVYWYQQSLDQGLQFLIQYYNGEERAKGNILERFSAQQFPDLHSELNLSSLELGDSALYFCASSPRTSGANEQFFGPGTRLTVL.